This entry lists 25 T cell receptor beta chains sequenced from one sample in a study of cytomegalovirus exposure and HLA in healthy donors. PCR was performed using 60 Vbeta and 13 Jbeta primers. Here immunoSEQ multiplex PCR was the method, and the copy in TCRdb shows in-frame clones only, minus some. This table holds about 170,000 clones. Sequences were obtained from PBMCs. The receptor source for this set is a woman aged 18-29 years in good health and CMV-seropositive.

The chain joins TRBV5-1 to TRBJ2-3, with 9 bases fitting TRBD2. Looked up from germline, CDR1 is SGHRS and CDR2 is YFSETQ. Trimming cost V 5 bases and J 2 bases; bases outside gene matches: 6. The CDR3 consists of 15 residues. CDR3 in DNA: TGCGCCAGCAGTCTTTTAGCGGGAGCCACAGATACGCAGTATTTT. It translates to CASSLLAGATDTQYF.

The chain joins TRBV11-2 to TRBJ2-3; D is unclear. The CDR3 loop spans 16 amino acids. Germline values: CDR1 SGHAT, CDR2 FQNNGV. Trimming stripped 1 base from V and 0 bases from J, with 11 bases between. This CDR3 is CASSLGHDGSTDTQYF. CDR3 bases: TGTGCCAGCAGCTTAGGGCACGACGGGAGCACAGATACGCAGTATTTT. The full variable domain, in which reference TRBV11-2 and TRBJ2-3 provide the parts outside the CDR3, is EAGVAQSPRYKIIEKRQSVAFWCNPISGHATLYWYQQILGQGPKLLIQFQNNGVVDDSQLPKDRFSAERLKGVDSTLKIQPAKLEDSAVYLCASSLGHDGSTDTQYFGPGTRLTVL.

The J gene is TRBJ2-1, the V gene TRBV9; 14 positions match TRBD2. The CDR3 spans 19 residues. Germline assignment: CDR1 SGDLS and CDR2 YYNGEE. Trimming at V came to 0 bases and at J to 7 bases, leaving 12 bases not matched to a gene. The CDR3 loop is CASSVETGLAGEPGNEQFF. CDR3 in DNA: TGTGCCAGCAGCGTAGAAACGGGACTAGCGGGGGAGCCGGGGAATGAGCAGTTCTTC. The complete variable domain, with remaining parts taken from reference TRBV9 and TRBJ2-1, reads DSGVTQTPKHLITATGQRVTLRCSPRSGDLSVYWYQQSLDQGLQFLIQYYNGEERAKGNILERFSAQQFPDLHSELNLSSLELGDSALYFCASSVETGLAGEPGNEQFFGPGTRLTVL.

The rearrangement uses TRBV9 and TRBJ2-7; possible D gene TRBD2, 5 bases. Germline values: CDR1 SGDLS, CDR2 YYNGEE. Trimming removed 4 bases at V and 4 bases at J, with 18 bases between. The CDR3 loop spans 15 amino acids. This CDR3 is CASSPLDGNWYEQYF. CDR3 in DNA: TGTGCCAGCAGCCCCCTCGACGGGAACTGGTACGAGCAGTACTTC.

Comments on this clone: Within the sample, other DNA sequences also encode this same CDR3. The rearrangement uses TRBV29-1 and TRBJ2-7; TRBD1 is a possible D gene (6 bases). This CDR3 is built from 11 residues. V gave up 5 bases and J gave up 4 bases, with 9 bases separating them. CDR1 and CDR2 from the germline V gene are SQVTM and ANQGSEA. Here the CDR3 DNA reads TGCAGCGTTTCAAGGGGGTACGAGCAGTACTTC. It specifies CSVSRGYEQYF.

The chain recombines TRBV29-1 with TRBJ1-2; 7 nucleotides match TRBD1. The CDR3 totals 15 residues. CDR1 and CDR2 (germline): SQVTM, ANQGSEA. V lost 8 bases to trimming and J lost 5 bases; unmatched junction nucleotides: 17. This CDR3 reads CSTPPPGQSMYGYTF. Here the CDR3 DNA reads TGCAGCACGCCCCCCCCGGGACAGAGCATGTATGGCTACACCTTC.

V is TRBV5-1 and J is TRBJ2-5; possibly TRBD2 for D (6 bases). The CDR3 consists of 16 residues. Trimming took off 4 bases at V and 3 bases at J, with 19 bases between the two ends. From germline, CDR1 is SGHRS and CDR2 YFSETQ. Written as DNA, the CDR3 is TGCGCCAGCAGCGGGGGGTCGATTCCTGTCAAAGAGACCCAGTACTTC. This sequence encodes CASSGGSIPVKETQYF. Drawing the rest from reference TRBV5-1 and TRBJ2-5, the complete variable domain is KAGVTQTPRYLIKTRGQQVTLSCSPISGHRSVSWYQQTPGQGLQFLFEYFSETQRNKGNFPGRFSGRQFSNSRSEMNVSTLELGDSALYLCASSGGSIPVKETQYFGPGTRLLVL.

The V gene is TRBV4-1, the J gene TRBJ2-5; D might be TRBD2 (5 bases). Trimming pared 1 base from V and 2 bases from J, leaving 11 bases between. The length of the CDR3 is 15 residues. CDR1 is MGHRA and CDR2 is YSYEKL in the germline V gene. The CDR3 nucleotides are TGCGCCAGCAGCCAAGGGACTGTTGTTCAAGAGACCCAGTACTTC. This translates into CASSQGTVVQETQYF.

The V gene is TRBV2, the J gene TRBJ2-5; D gene uncertain. The V end was cut by 8 bases, the J end by 5 bases, with 9 bases between. Germline loops: CDR1 SNHLY, CDR2 FYNNEI. The CDR3 covers 11 residues. CDR3: CASSPFETQYF. The CDR3, as DNA: TGTGCCAGCTCCCCCTTTGAGACCCAGTACTTC. Full variable domain (remainder filled in from reference TRBV2 and TRBJ2-5): EPEVTQTPSHQVTQMGQEVILRCVPISNHLYFYWYRQILGQKVEFLVSFYNNEISEKSEIFDDQFSVERPDGSNFTLKIRSTKLEDSAMYFCASSPFETQYFGPGTRLLVL.

This rearrangement joins TRBV18 to TRBJ1-1; 7 bases fit TRBD1. CDR1 and CDR2 from the germline V gene are KGHSH and LQKENI. The CDR3 consists of 13 residues. Trimming took 4 bases from V and 5 from J; bases not matched to a gene: 4. CDR3 DNA: TGTGCCAGCTCACAACAGGGGAGGACTGAAGCTTTCTTT. Residues: CASSQQGRTEAFF.

The rearrangement links TRBV4-1 to TRBJ1-1; D remains unclear. This CDR3 has 14 residues. CDR1 and CDR2 (germline): MGHRA, YSYEKL. Trimming pared 4 bases from V and 4 bases from J, leaving 13 bases between. The DNA for the CDR3 is TGCGCCAGCAGCCCCTCATCGGGTAGCACTGAAGCTTTCTTT. Protein sequence: CASSPSSGSTEAFF.

V is TRBV20-1 and J is TRBJ2-7; unclear D gene. The CDR3 covers 11 residues. Per the germline V gene, CDR1 is DFQATT and CDR2 is SNEGSKA (reference sequence). Deletions cut 4 bases from V and 2 bases from J, with 6 bases between. In DNA, the CDR3 is TGCAGTGCTAACGGTGCCTACGAGCAGTACTTC. Its protein product is CSANGAYEQYF.

J is TRBJ1-2 and V is TRBV7-9; a possible D gene is TRBD1 (6 bases). V was cut by 10 bases and J by 9 bases, with 18 bases left in between. Germline V gene sequence: CDR1 SEHNR, CDR2 FQNEAQ (reference sequence). CDR3 length: 12 amino acids. CDR3 DNA: TGTGCCACCTGGACCGGACAGTTTCGCTACACCTTC. Its protein product is CATWTGQFRYTF.

The chain carries TRBV10-3 and TRBJ1-1; 7 bases are shared with TRBD1. This CDR3 has 13 residues. The germline V gene has CDR1 ENHRY and CDR2 SYGVKD. J was trimmed by 3 bases and V by 5 bases; bases with no gene match: 3. The CDR3 reads CAISKTGDTEAFF. The CDR3 nucleotides read TGTGCCATCAGTAAAACAGGGGACACTGAAGCTTTCTTT.

The chain has TRBV4-2 and TRBJ2-7; D is perhaps TRBD2 (6 bases). Trimming shortened V by 0 bases and J by 2 bases, and 11 bases separated the two germline ends. The germline V gene encodes CDR1 LGHNA and CDR2 YNFKEQ. The CDR3 length is 15 residues. CDR3 bases: TGTGCCAGCAGCCAAGAAACGGGGGAACCCTACGAGCAGTACTTC. Translating it yields CASSQETGEPYEQYF.

J is TRBJ2-3 and V is TRBV15, with 9 bases lining up with TRBD2. Unmatched junction bases numbered 3, after V lost 0 bases and J lost 2 bases. This CDR3 spans 16 amino acids. The V gene's germline CDR1 is LNHNV and CDR2 YYDKDF (reference sequence). The CDR3 DNA follows: TGTGCCACCAGCAGAGAGCGGGGGGGGTCCACAGATACGCAGTATTTT. This encodes CATSRERGGSTDTQYF.

The chain has TRBV2 and TRBJ2-7; TRBD2 is a possible D gene (6 bases). The CDR3 spans 12 residues. In germline, CDR1 is SNHLY, CDR2 FYNNEI. The ends were cut back, 9 bases at V and 0 bases at J, with 9 bases in the middle. Here the CDR3 DNA reads TGTGCCAGACGGGAGAGCTCCTACGAGCAGTACTTC. Translation: CARRESSYEQYF.

The chain uses TRBV7-6 and TRBJ1-4; 8 bases are a match to TRBD1. The V gene end was trimmed by 5 bases and the J gene end by 7 bases; junction bases not matched to a gene: 9. The CDR3 covers 15 residues. Germline lookup yields CDR1 SGHVS and CDR2 FNYEAQ. The CDR3 protein is CASSGSGTGVEKLFF. As DNA, the CDR3 is TGTGCCAGCAGCGGATCCGGGACAGGCGTTGAAAAACTGTTTTTT.

V gene TRBV7-9 combines with J gene TRBJ2-7; TRBD1 aligns across 10 bases. Per the germline V gene, CDR1 is SEHNR and CDR2 is FQNEAQ (reference sequence). This CDR3 has 17 amino acids. V gave up 5 bases and J gave up 2 bases; unmatched junction bases: 12. CDR3 in amino acids: CASSARDRGVSAYEQYF. CDR3 nucleotide sequence: TGTGCCAGCAGCGCCCGGGACAGGGGTGTGAGTGCCTACGAGCAGTACTTC.

V usage is TRBV4-2 and J usage is TRBJ2-1; TRBD2 might be the D (6 bases). The length of the CDR3 is 13 residues. The V end lost 0 bases, the J end lost 11 bases, and 11 bases lay between the germline ends. Germline-derived CDR1 and CDR2 are LGHNA and YNFKEQ. CDR3 sequence: CASSQEVAEKQFF. CDR3 coding DNA: TGTGCCAGCAGCCAAGAAGTAGCGGAAAAGCAGTTCTTC.

The chain has TRBV7-6 and TRBJ1-1; D perhaps matches TRBD1 (6 bases). CDR3 size: 15 residues. Germline CDR1 and CDR2: SGHVS and FNYEAQ. With 4 bases removed from V and 3 bases from J, the gap between germline ends came to 15 bases. CDR3 region: CASSSLWTEDTEAFF. In DNA form, the CDR3 reads TGTGCCAGCAGCTCGCTATGGACAGAGGACACTGAAGCTTTCTTT.

The gene calls are TRBV2 and TRBJ1-2; the match to TRBD1 covers 9 bases. Germline CDR1 and CDR2: SNHLY and FYNNEI. V trimming: 6 bases; J trimming: 8 bases; junction bases outside the gene matches: 13. CDR3 length: 15 residues. CDR3 nucleotide sequence: TGTGCCAGCAGCCCGGGACAGGGATTGTTGGGAGGCTACACCTTC. This encodes CASSPGQGLLGGYTF.

This sequence joins TRBV15 and TRBJ2-5; tentative D call: TRBD2 (6 bases). The CDR3 consists of 14 residues. V was shortened by 1 base and J by 4 bases, with 10 bases between the two germline ends. CDR1 LNHNV and CDR2 YYDKDF come from the germline V gene (reference sequence). CDR3 residues: CATSRAGDGETQYF. The CDR3 coding sequence is TGTGCCACCAGCAGAGCGGGAGACGGAGAGACCCAGTACTTC.

This chain joins TRBV2 and TRBJ2-3; maybe TRBD2 (6 bases). CDR1 and CDR2 (germline): SNHLY, FYNNEI. With 6 bases removed from V and 0 bases from J, the gap between germline ends came to 13 bases. This CDR3 comprises 15 residues. DNA for the CDR3: TGTGCCAGCAGCCCGCGGGGCGGAAGCACAGATACGCAGTATTTT. Its translation is CASSPRGGSTDTQYF.

V usage is TRBV19 and J usage is TRBJ2-1; TRBD2 matches 14 bases. CDR1 and CDR2 from the germline V gene are LNHDA and SQIVND (reference sequence). This CDR3 has 18 residues. With 10 bases clipped from V and 0 bases from J, the junction kept 11 bases outside the gene matches. CDR3 bases: TGTGCCAATCGGACTAGCGGGGGGTTTAAAAGCTCCTACAATGAGCAGTTCTTC. It specifies CANRTSGGFKSSYNEQFF. Supplemented by reference TRBV19 and TRBJ2-1, the full variable domain reads DGGITQSPKYLFRKEGQNVTLSCEQNLNHDAMYWYRQDPGQGLRLIYYSQIVNDFQKGDIAEGYSVSREKKESFPLTVTSAQKNPTAFYLCANRTSGGFKSSYNEQFFGPGTRLTVL.